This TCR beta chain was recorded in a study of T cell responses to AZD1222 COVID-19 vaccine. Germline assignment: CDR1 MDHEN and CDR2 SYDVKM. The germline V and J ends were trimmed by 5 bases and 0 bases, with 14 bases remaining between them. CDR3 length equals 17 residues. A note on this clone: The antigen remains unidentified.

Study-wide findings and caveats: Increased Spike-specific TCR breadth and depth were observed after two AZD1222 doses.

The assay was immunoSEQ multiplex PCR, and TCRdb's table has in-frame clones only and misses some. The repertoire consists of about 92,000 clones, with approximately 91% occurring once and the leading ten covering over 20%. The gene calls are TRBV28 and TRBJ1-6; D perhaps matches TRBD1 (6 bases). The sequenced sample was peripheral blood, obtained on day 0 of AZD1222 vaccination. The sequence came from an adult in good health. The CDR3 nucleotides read TGTGCCAGCAGTGGGTGGACAGTCAGCTCCTATAATTCACCCCTCCACTTT. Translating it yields CASSGWTVSSYNSPLHF.